These T cell receptor beta chains were read from a single sample in a study of blood T cell repertoires in COVID-19. Profiling relied on immunoSEQ multiplex PCR, and the TCRdb table lists in-frame clones only, not all of them. The sample has approximately 180,000 clones, approximately 83% seen once. Sequences were obtained from peripheral blood. Every receptor here comes from a human donor with active or convalescent COVID-19. The donor label of this sample is uncertain. Each CDR3 is given with its conserved first and last residue. A D gene is named only where the DNA matches it firmly. The size of a clone is reported for some rows only, either as once, few or many, or as a class for expanded clones.

V	size	D	J	CDR3	DNA
TRBV5-1	.	.	TRBJ2-5	CASSWEVQETQYF	TGCGCCAGCAGCTGGGAGGTTCAAGAGACCCAGTACTTC
TRBV7-2	.	TRBD2	TRBJ2-7	CASSLGWGTSGRTDEQYF	TGTGCCAGCAGCTTAGGTTGGGGCACTAGCGGGAGGACGGACGAGCAGTACTTC
TRBV5-4	.	TRBD2	TRBJ2-5	CASSLAASGQETQYF	TGTGCCAGCAGCTTGGCCGCTAGCGGCCAAGAGACCCAGTACTTC
TRBV4-3	.	.	TRBJ1-1	CASSQDRPSWNTEAFF	TGCGCCAGCAGCCAAGATCGTCCCAGTTGGAACACTGAAGCTTTCTTT
TRBV28	.	.	TRBJ1-5	CASSTQGRGNQPQHF	TGTGCCAGCAGTACACAGGGAAGGGGCAATCAGCCCCAGCATTTT
TRBV5-4	.	TRBD1	TRBJ2-1	CASSLRDRVYNEQFF	TGTGCCAGCAGCTTGAGGGACAGGGTTTACAATGAGCAGTTCTTC
TRBV12-3/TRBV12-4	.	.	TRBJ1-5	CASSQEPNQPQHF	TGTGCCAGCAGTCAAGAGCCCAATCAGCCCCAGCATTTT
TRBV7-3	.	TRBD2	TRBJ2-3	CASSPRLATSTDTQYF	TGTGCCAGCAGCCCCCGACTAGCGACGAGCACAGATACGCAGTATTTT
TRBV7-2	.	.	TRBJ2-2	CASSLRGGGTGELFF	TGTGCCAGCAGCTTAAGAGGGGGTGGGACCGGGGAGCTGTTTTTT
TRBV7-2	.	.	TRBJ1-4	CASSPRPRGGEKLFF	TGTGCCAGCAGCCCCAGGCCCCGAGGAGGTGAAAAACTGTTTTTT
TRBV16	.	.	TRBJ1-5	CASSQSAGRQPQHF	TGTGCCAGCAGCCAATCGGCAGGTCGGCAGCCCCAGCATTTT
TRBV7-3	once	TRBD1	TRBJ2-3	CASSSTPYPGQGLDTQYF	TGTGCCAGCAGCTCCACCCCCTATCCGGGACAGGGGCTAGATACGCAGTATTTT
TRBV7-2	.	.	TRBJ2-5	CASSLGQGLLGAQYF	TGTGCCAGCAGCTTAGGTCAGGGGCTGCTGGGGGCCCAGTACTTC
TRBV5-4	.	.	TRBJ2-7	CASSPLGGGTYEQYF	TGTGCCAGCAGCCCCCTGGGCGGGGGCACCTACGAGCAGTACTTC
TRBV12-3/TRBV12-4	.	.	TRBJ2-1	CASSFSGSEQFF	TGTGCCAGCAGTTTTAGTGGGAGCGAGCAGTTCTTC
TRBV27	few	.	TRBJ2-3	CASSLKSVDTQYF	TGTGCCAGCAGTTTAAAGAGTGTGGATACGCAGTATTTT
TRBV3-1/TRBV3-2	few	TRBD2	TRBJ2-3	CASSQRLAGSLDTQYF	TGTGCCAGCAGCCAACGACTAGCGGGAAGTTTGGATACGCAGTATTTT
TRBV4-3	.	.	TRBJ2-2	CASSQWGTPPRADTGELFF	TGCGCCAGCAGCCAATGGGGGACTCCCCCCCGGGCCGACACCGGGGAGCTGTTTTTT
TRBV4-1	once	TRBD2	TRBJ2-1	CASSHIGLANSNNEQFF	TGCGCCAGCAGTCATATCGGACTAGCGAACTCCAACAATGAGCAGTTCTTC
TRBV19	.	.	TRBJ1-4	CASSVRQGNNEKLFF	TGTGCCAGTAGTGTCCGGCAGGGAAATAATGAAAAACTGTTTTTT
TRBV9	.	.	TRBJ2-7	CASSVGRAGSYEQYF	TGTGCCAGCAGCGTAGGCCGGGCGGGGTCCTACGAGCAGTACTTC
TRBV6-4	.	TRBD2	TRBJ2-1	CASSEAFGTSGGEQFF	TGTGCCAGCAGTGAAGCATTTGGGACTAGTGGCGGTGAGCAGTTCTTC
TRBV7-6	.	.	TRBJ2-2	CASSLAVDGGNTGELFF	TGTGCCAGCAGCTTAGCAGTCGATGGGGGCAACACCGGGGAGCTGTTTTTT
TRBV6-5	.	TRBD1	TRBJ2-7	CASSLRDRGAEQYF	TGTGCCAGCAGTCTCCGGGACAGGGGGGCTGAGCAGTACTTC
TRBV5-6	once	TRBD1	TRBJ1-1	CASSPDRVTEAFF	TGTGCCAGCAGTCCTGACAGGGTCACTGAAGCTTTCTTT
TRBV2	few	TRBD1	TRBJ2-2	CATGTGRRSTGELFF	TGTGCCACTGGGACAGGGAGAAGGTCCACCGGGGAGCTGTTTTTT
TRBV7-9	.	TRBD1	TRBJ1-5	CASSSGQGARNQPQHF	TGTGCCAGCAGCTCCGGACAGGGGGCAAGGAATCAGCCCCAGCATTTT
TRBV5-1	.	TRBD2	TRBJ2-1	CASSLEGGRAEQFF	TGCGCCAGCAGCTTGGAAGGCGGGAGGGCTGAGCAGTTCTTC
TRBV27	.	TRBD1	TRBJ2-7	CASSLTGVRQYF	TGTGCCAGCAGTTTGACAGGGGTACGGCAGTACTTC
TRBV6-5	.	.	TRBJ2-7	CASSYSDSRSYEQYF	TGTGCCAGCAGTTACTCGGACAGCCGATCCTACGAGCAGTACTTC
TRBV19	.	.	TRBJ2-1	CASRTPTRINNEQFF	TGTGCCAGTAGGACTCCGACTCGAATTAACAATGAGCAGTTCTTC
TRBV11-3	.	TRBD2	TRBJ2-1	CASSLDLSSSGRANEQFF	TGTGCCAGCAGCTTAGATCTAAGCTCTAGCGGGAGGGCAAATGAGCAGTTCTTC
TRBV28	.	.	TRBJ2-5	CASSSYSKTQYF	TGTGCCAGCAGTTCCTACTCGAAGACCCAGTACTTC
TRBV2	.	TRBD1	TRBJ1-1	CASKGQLNTEAFF	TGTGCCAGCAAGGGACAGCTAAACACTGAAGCTTTCTTT
TRBV5-8	few	TRBD2	TRBJ2-1	CASSSGLAGAREQFF	TGTGCCAGCAGCTCGGGACTAGCGGGGGCCCGGGAGCAGTTCTTC
TRBV5-1	once	.	TRBJ2-3	CASIKSGVTQYF	TGCGCCAGCATCAAGTCGGGGGTTACGCAGTATTTT
TRBV5-1	once	.	TRBJ2-1	CASSLRQANNEQFF	TGCGCCAGCAGCTTGCGGCAGGCCAACAATGAGCAGTTCTTC
TRBV3-1/TRBV3-2	.	.	TRBJ1-4	CASSLTWQRF	TGTGCCAGCAGCCTAACTTGGCAGCGTTTT
TRBV10-3	.	.	TRBJ1-2	CAISESGGDYGYTF	TGTGCCATCAGTGAGTCGGGAGGTGACTATGGCTACACCTTC
TRBV7-6	once	.	TRBJ1-2	CASSADRSYGYTF	TGTGCCAGCAGCGCCGACAGGTCCTATGGCTACACCTTC
TRBV3-1/TRBV3-2	.	TRBD1	TRBJ2-7	CASSQDEPSGTGGLKQYF	TGTGCCAGCAGCCAAGATGAGCCCTCCGGGACAGGGGGCCTCAAGCAGTACTTC
TRBV5-1	.	.	TRBJ2-5	CASEAGETQYF	TGCGCCAGCGAGGCGGGGGAGACCCAGTACTTC
TRBV19	once	.	TRBJ1-3	CASSSETGLKDTIYF	TGTGCCAGTAGTAGCGAAACAGGGTTGAAGGACACCATATATTTT
TRBV19	.	.	TRBJ1-5	CASTSQTANQPQHF	TGTGCCAGTACTTCGCAGACAGCAAATCAGCCCCAGCATTTT
TRBV28	once	TRBD1	TRBJ1-3	CASSLPDRGQRNTIYF	TGTGCCAGCAGTTTACCGGACAGGGGGCAAAGAAACACCATATATTTT
TRBV15	.	.	TRBJ2-5	CATSSYLMGGSQETQYF	TGTGCCACCAGCAGTTATTTAATGGGGGGATCCCAAGAGACCCAGTACTTC
TRBV3-1/TRBV3-2	.	.	TRBJ2-1	CASSHRTPNEQFF	TGTGCCAGCAGCCATCGAACTCCAAATGAGCAGTTCTTC
TRBV25-1	.	.	TRBJ1-6	CASSAGIGDNSPLHF	TGTGCCAGCAGTGCCGGGATCGGGGATAATTCACCCCTCCACTTT
TRBV19	.	TRBD1	TRBJ2-3	CASSVGQTSTDTQYF	TGTGCCAGTAGTGTGGGACAGACTAGCACAGATACGCAGTATTTT
TRBV5-1	.	TRBD2	TRBJ2-7	CASSLGTSGGVHEQYF	TGCGCCAGCAGCTTGGGGACTAGCGGGGGGGTCCACGAGCAGTACTTC
TRBV7-3	.	.	TRBJ2-1	CASSLALDPTYNEQFF	TGTGCCAGCAGCCTAGCCCTGGACCCGACCTACAATGAGCAGTTCTTC
TRBV28	.	.	TRBJ2-5	CASRQGTGRQETQYF	TGTGCCAGCAGACAGGGAACGGGAAGGCAAGAGACCCAGTACTTC
TRBV24-1	.	TRBD1	TRBJ2-2	CATSDQRTGLGGELFF	TGTGCCACCAGTGACCAGAGGACAGGCCTGGGCGGGGAGCTGTTTTTT
TRBV7-9	.	.	TRBJ2-7	CASSLDGAVYEQYF	TGTGCCAGCAGCTTAGATGGGGCAGTCTACGAGCAGTACTTC
TRBV29-1	.	.	TRBJ1-2	CSTRRTEGAYGYTF	TGCAGCACCCGCCGGACAGAGGGAGCCTATGGCTACACCTTC